This entry concerns a single TCR beta chain. This entry comes from a study of T cell repertoires in cytomegalovirus infection. Background on the study: CMV infection together with matching HLA type was indicated by public TCR beta signatures.

TCRdb used MiXCR to reprocess the reads, holding one entry per CDR3 protein. Among roughly 320,000 distinct CDR3 sequences listed, around 9.5% were seen once. CDR1 and CDR2 from the germline V gene are MNHEY and SVGEGT. Trimming removed 5 bases at V and 5 bases at J, with 16 bases between. The CDR3 is 14 amino acids. What was sequenced was PBMCs. The source of this sequence is a human donor in good health (CMV status not recorded). Some clones in this sample may be carry-over from other donors' samples. V and J are TRBV6-2 or TRBV6-3 and TRBJ2-7, with D maybe TRBD2 (5 bases). The CDR3 region has the DNA TGTGCCAGCAGTAATCGGACTGACATCGACGAGCAGTACTTC. It specifies CASSNRTDIDEQYF.